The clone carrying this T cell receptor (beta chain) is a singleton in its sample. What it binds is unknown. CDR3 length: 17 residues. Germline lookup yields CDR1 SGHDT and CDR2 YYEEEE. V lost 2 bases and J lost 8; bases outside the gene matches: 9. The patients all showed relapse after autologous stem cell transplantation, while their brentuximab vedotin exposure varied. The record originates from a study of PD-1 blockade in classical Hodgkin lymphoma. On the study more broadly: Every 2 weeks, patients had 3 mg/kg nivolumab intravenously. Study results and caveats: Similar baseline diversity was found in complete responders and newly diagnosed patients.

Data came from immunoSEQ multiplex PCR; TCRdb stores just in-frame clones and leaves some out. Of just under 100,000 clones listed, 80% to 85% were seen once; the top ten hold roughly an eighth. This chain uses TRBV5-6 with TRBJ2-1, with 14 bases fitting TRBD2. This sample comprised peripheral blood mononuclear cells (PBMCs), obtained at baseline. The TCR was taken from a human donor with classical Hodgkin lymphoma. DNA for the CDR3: TGTGCCAGCAGCTTCCGACTAGCGGGAGGGGCGGGGGATGAGCAGTTCTTC. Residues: CASSFRLAGGAGDEQFF. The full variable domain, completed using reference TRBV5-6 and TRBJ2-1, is DAGVTQSPTHLIKTRGQQVTLRCSPKSGHDTVSWYQQALGQGPQFIFQYYEEEERQRGNFPDRFSGHQFPNYSSELNVNALLLGDSALYLCASSFRLAGGAGDEQFFGPGTRLTVL.